These T cell receptor beta chains were read from a single sample in a study of blood T cell repertoires in COVID-19. Libraries were prepared by immunoSEQ multiplex PCR; TCRdb keeps only in-frame clonotypes and omits some of them. The sample carries about 380,000 clones, 88% recorded once. Sequenced material: PBMCs or T cells enriched from blood (not recorded which). All receptors come from a woman aged 18-29 years who had recovered from COVID-19. Both conserved end residues are part of each CDR3. Each record gives: J gene, clone size, V gene, D gene, CDR3 protein, CDR3 DNA. D genes are given only for firm matches. Clone size, where shown, is once, few, many, or a class for clones that have expanded.

J: TRBJ2-7
size: NA
V: TRBV6-5
D: TRBD1
CDR3: CASLDRAGEQYF
DNA: TGTGCCAGCCTCGACAGGGCGGGCGAGCAGTACTTC

J: TRBJ1-1
size: NA
V: TRBV28
D: TRBD1
CDR3: CASSQATGARTEAFF
DNA: TGTGCCAGCAGTCAGGCGACAGGGGCCCGCACTGAAGCTTTCTTT

J: TRBJ2-1
size: NA
V: TRBV5-1
D: TRBD1
CDR3: CASSLGTVSYNEQFF
DNA: TGCGCCAGCAGCTTAGGGACAGTCTCCTACAATGAGCAGTTCTTC

J: TRBJ1-6
size: NA
V: TRBV18
D: TRBD1
CDR3: CASSPGTGSSYNSPLHF
DNA: TGTGCCAGCTCACCCGGGACAGGGAGCTCCTATAATTCACCCCTCCACTTT

J: TRBJ1-3
size: once
V: TRBV5-6
D: NA
CDR3: CASSKDSKAGNTIYF
DNA: TGTGCCAGCAGCAAGGACAGTAAAGCTGGAAACACCATATATTTT

J: TRBJ2-2
size: NA
V: TRBV2
D: TRBD2
CDR3: CASISGVAGTGELFF
DNA: TGTGCCAGCATAAGCGGGGTAGCTGGCACCGGGGAGCTGTTTTTT

J: TRBJ1-5
size: NA
V: TRBV30
D: TRBD1
CDR3: CAWSVGTGLNQPQHF
DNA: TGTGCCTGGAGTGTAGGGACAGGCCTCAATCAGCCCCAGCATTTT

J: TRBJ2-3
size: NA
V: TRBV7-2
D: TRBD2
CDR3: CASSPRLAGSADTQYF
DNA: TGTGCCAGCAGCCCGAGACTAGCGGGGTCGGCAGATACGCAGTATTTT

J: TRBJ2-1
size: NA
V: TRBV27
D: TRBD2
CDR3: CASSLSGGVTYNEQFF
DNA: TGTGCCAGCAGTTTATCCGGGGGGGTGACCTACAATGAGCAGTTCTTC

J: TRBJ1-2
size: few
V: TRBV6-5
D: NA
CDR3: CASRGSAFGWDGYTF
DNA: TGTGCCAGCCGGGGTAGCGCATTTGGGTGGGATGGCTACACCTTC

J: TRBJ1-2
size: NA
V: TRBV7-2
D: NA
CDR3: CASSLGPTGSGYTF
DNA: TGTGCCAGCAGCTTAGGTCCCACGGGTTCCGGCTACACCTTC

J: TRBJ1-4
size: NA
V: TRBV30
D: NA
CDR3: CAGQGEVGNKLFF
DNA: TGTGCCGGACAAGGGGAGGTGGGGAATAAACTGTTTTTT

J: TRBJ2-3
size: NA
V: TRBV19
D: TRBD2
CDR3: CASTPPGLAHPDTQYF
DNA: TGTGCCAGTACTCCGCCGGGACTAGCCCACCCAGATACGCAGTATTTT

J: TRBJ1-2
size: NA
V: TRBV11-2
D: TRBD1
CDR3: CASSREGQGAPVYGYTF
DNA: TGTGCCAGCAGCAGAGAGGGACAGGGGGCCCCCGTCTATGGCTACACCTTC

J: TRBJ2-1
size: NA
V: TRBV2
D: NA
CDR3: CASRGHEQFF
DNA: TGTGCCAGCAGGGGCCATGAGCAGTTCTTC

J: TRBJ1-1
size: once
V: TRBV7-2
D: NA
CDR3: CASSRPGTMAPEAFF
DNA: TGTGCCAGCAGTCGACCCGGGACAATGGCCCCTGAAGCTTTCTTT

J: TRBJ1-1
size: once
V: TRBV10-2
D: NA
CDR3: CASSEDSGPLGGLSDTEAFF
DNA: TGCGCCAGCAGTGAGGATTCAGGGCCGCTGGGGGGTTTATCGGACACTGAAGCTTTCTTT

J: TRBJ1-1
size: NA
V: TRBV7-9
D: NA
CDR3: CASSLIGPTEAFF
DNA: TGTGCCAGCAGCTTAATTGGGCCCACTGAAGCTTTCTTT

J: TRBJ1-5
size: NA
V: TRBV19
D: TRBD1
CDR3: CASSTGGDYQPQHF
DNA: TGTGCCAGTAGCACAGGGGGGGATTATCAGCCCCAGCATTTT

J: TRBJ2-7
size: NA
V: TRBV30
D: NA
CDR3: CAWRGWDLGQGHYEQYF
DNA: TGTGCCTGGAGGGGATGGGATCTCGGACAAGGGCACTACGAGCAGTACTTC

J: TRBJ2-7
size: NA
V: TRBV4-1
D: TRBD1
CDR3: CASSHEQGARSYEQYF
DNA: TGCGCCAGCAGCCACGAACAGGGGGCACGGTCCTACGAGCAGTACTTC

J: TRBJ1-2
size: NA
V: TRBV7-2
D: NA
CDR3: CASSLSRGGFYGYTF
DNA: TGTGCCAGCAGCTTATCCAGGGGCGGTTTTTATGGCTACACCTTC

J: TRBJ1-3
size: once
V: TRBV18
D: NA
CDR3: CASSPTTGLSGNTIYF
DNA: TGTGCCAGCTCACCTACGACAGGACTTTCTGGAAACACCATATATTTT

J: TRBJ2-5
size: NA
V: TRBV19
D: TRBD1
CDR3: CASSTLQGQDGTQYF
DNA: TGTGCCAGTAGTACCCTCCAGGGACAGGACGGGACCCAGTACTTC

J: TRBJ1-5
size: few
V: TRBV9
D: NA
CDR3: CASSVEHQGQPQHF
DNA: TGTGCCAGCAGCGTAGAGCACCAGGGCCAGCCCCAGCATTTT

J: TRBJ2-1
size: NA
V: TRBV7-3
D: NA
CDR3: CASSSSVYNEQFF
DNA: TGTGCCAGCAGCTCTAGTGTCTACAATGAGCAGTTCTTC

J: TRBJ1-1
size: NA
V: TRBV4-3
D: NA
CDR3: CASSQDRVGNTEAFF
DNA: TGCGCCAGCAGCCAAGATCGGGTTGGGAACACTGAAGCTTTCTTT

J: TRBJ1-1
size: NA
V: TRBV4-3
D: NA
CDR3: CASSQGTYSPEAFF
DNA: TGCGCCAGCAGCCAAGGAACCTACTCTCCTGAAGCTTTCTTT

J: TRBJ2-2
size: NA
V: TRBV9
D: TRBD2
CDR3: CASSVPASGGASNTGELFF
DNA: TGTGCCAGCAGCGTCCCGGCTAGCGGGGGGGCCTCGAACACCGGGGAGCTGTTTTTT

J: TRBJ2-5
size: NA
V: TRBV19
D: NA
CDR3: CASSIGVGETQYF
DNA: TGTGCCAGTAGTATAGGGGTCGGGGAGACCCAGTACTTC

J: TRBJ2-7
size: NA
V: TRBV12-3/TRBV12-4
D: TRBD1
CDR3: CASSPAGQARYF
DNA: TGTGCCAGCAGTCCCGCAGGACAGGCACGGTACTTC

J: TRBJ2-3
size: NA
V: TRBV24-1
D: TRBD2
CDR3: CATSDTFHSGGAADTQYF
DNA: TGTGCCACCAGTGATACCTTCCATAGCGGGGGGGCAGCAGATACGCAGTATTTT

J: TRBJ2-2
size: NA
V: TRBV6-6
D: NA
CDR3: CASSPTETTGELFF
DNA: TGTGCCAGCAGCCCGACAGAGACCACCGGGGAGCTGTTTTTT

J: TRBJ1-3
size: NA
V: TRBV7-2
D: NA
CDR3: CAKNREDENTIYF
DNA: TGTGCCAAAAACAGGGAAGACGAAAACACCATATATTTT

J: TRBJ1-3
size: NA
V: TRBV9
D: NA
CDR3: CASSVERSSNTIYF
DNA: TGTGCCAGCAGCGTAGAGCGCAGTTCCAACACCATATATTTT

J: TRBJ2-7
size: NA
V: TRBV2
D: NA
CDR3: CAGSSGSAFEQYF
DNA: TGTGCCGGGTCGTCGGGATCAGCATTCGAGCAGTACTTC

J: TRBJ1-6
size: NA
V: TRBV11-2
D: TRBD1
CDR3: CASSLDPRGRAFLHF
DNA: TGTGCCAGCAGCTTAGATCCAAGGGGGCGGGCATTCCTCCACTTT

J: TRBJ1-6
size: once
V: TRBV9
D: NA
CDR3: CASSVSLEENSPLHF
DNA: TGTGCCAGCAGCGTTAGCCTAGAGGAAAATTCACCCCTCCACTTT

J: TRBJ2-6
size: NA
V: TRBV27
D: NA
CDR3: CASSHLGGDIFSGANVLTF
DNA: TGTGCCAGCAGTCACTTAGGTGGGGACATATTCTCTGGGGCCAACGTCCTGACTTTC

J: TRBJ1-1
size: NA
V: TRBV28
D: TRBD1
CDR3: CASSQNRGLNTEAFF
DNA: TGTGCCAGCAGTCAAAACAGGGGGCTTAACACTGAAGCTTTCTTT

J: TRBJ2-1
size: NA
V: TRBV5-6
D: NA
CDR3: CASSYPGTPTYNEQFF
DNA: TGTGCCAGCAGTTACCCAGGGACACCAACCTACAATGAGCAGTTCTTC

J: TRBJ2-4
size: NA
V: TRBV2
D: NA
CDR3: CASSWTFLAKNIQYF
DNA: TGTGCCAGCAGCTGGACATTCTTAGCCAAAAACATTCAGTACTTC

J: TRBJ2-1
size: few
V: TRBV5-4
D: NA
CDR3: CASSQGQAGSDEQFF
DNA: TGTGCCAGCAGCCAAGGACAGGCGGGGTCGGATGAGCAGTTCTTC

J: TRBJ1-1
size: NA
V: TRBV6-4
D: NA
CDR3: CASRQQGLNTEAFF
DNA: TGTGCCAGCAGACAACAGGGATTGAACACTGAAGCTTTCTTT

J: TRBJ1-2
size: NA
V: TRBV9
D: TRBD1
CDR3: CASSSLSDRGRNYGYTF
DNA: TGTGCCAGCAGCTCTCTAAGCGACAGGGGGCGAAACTATGGCTACACCTTC

J: TRBJ1-3
size: NA
V: TRBV6-5
D: NA
CDR3: CASSYSPAGGNTIYF
DNA: TGTGCCAGCAGTTACTCGCCGGCGGGTGGGAACACCATATATTTT

J: TRBJ2-7
size: NA
V: TRBV2
D: TRBD1
CDR3: CASSEGGTGVYEQYF
DNA: TGTGCCAGCAGTGAGGGCGGGACAGGGGTGTACGAGCAGTACTTC

J: TRBJ1-2
size: NA
V: TRBV10-3
D: NA
CDR3: CAISESTGVEYGYTF
DNA: TGTGCCATCAGTGAGTCGACAGGCGTCGAGTATGGCTACACCTTC

J: TRBJ2-3
size: NA
V: TRBV27
D: TRBD2
CDR3: CASSLGSSGGDTQYF
DNA: TGTGCCAGCAGCCTGGGGAGTAGCGGGGGAGATACGCAGTATTTT

J: TRBJ1-1
size: NA
V: TRBV3-1/TRBV3-2
D: TRBD1
CDR3: CASSPRGVQGARTEAFF
DNA: TGTGCCAGCAGCCCCCGGGGGGTACAGGGGGCGCGCACTGAAGCTTTCTTT

J: TRBJ1-2
size: NA
V: TRBV9
D: NA
CDR3: CASSVEGWNLGGYTF
DNA: TGTGCCAGCAGCGTAGAGGGGTGGAACCTGGGTGGCTACACCTTC

J: TRBJ1-2
size: NA
V: TRBV19
D: TRBD1
CDR3: CASSGDRANYGYTF
DNA: TGTGCCAGTAGTGGGGACAGGGCAAACTATGGCTACACCTTC

J: TRBJ1-5
size: few
V: TRBV2
D: TRBD1
CDR3: CASSEGQGYQPQHF
DNA: TGTGCCAGCAGTGAGGGACAGGGCTACCAGCCCCAGCATTTT

J: TRBJ2-3
size: NA
V: TRBV9
D: TRBD1
CDR3: CASSATGRPDTQYF
DNA: TGTGCCAGCAGCGCGACAGGGCGCCCAGATACGCAGTATTTT

J: TRBJ2-1
size: NA
V: TRBV5-6
D: TRBD1
CDR3: CASSLGQGAHNEQFF
DNA: TGTGCCAGCAGCTTGGGACAGGGGGCCCACAATGAGCAGTTCTTC

J: TRBJ2-7
size: NA
V: TRBV5-5
D: NA
CDR3: CASSTAPQSSYEQYF
DNA: TGTGCCAGCAGCACCGCACCACAAAGCTCCTACGAGCAGTACTTC

J: TRBJ1-2
size: NA
V: TRBV15
D: NA
CDR3: CATSRDRGAPLYGYTF
DNA: TGTGCCACCAGCAGAGATCGGGGGGCGCCTCTCTATGGCTACACCTTC

J: TRBJ2-3
size: NA
V: TRBV21-1
D: NA
CDR3: CASSKTVASGYRTDTQYF
DNA: TGTGCCAGCAGCAAGACGGTCGCTAGCGGCTACCGCACAGATACGCAGTATTTT

J: TRBJ2-3
size: NA
V: TRBV5-1
D: TRBD2
CDR3: CASSLTVAGGGEDTQYF
DNA: TGCGCCAGCAGCTTAACCGTAGCGGGGGGCGGGGAAGATACGCAGTATTTT

J: TRBJ2-3
size: NA
V: TRBV30
D: NA
CDR3: CAWSGPIPTDTQYF
DNA: TGTGCCTGGAGCGGTCCCATTCCCACAGATACGCAGTATTTT